The 28 T cell receptor beta chains listed next were all sequenced from one sample in a study of T cells in women clearing cervical HPV infection. Profiled with immunoSEQ multiplex PCR; TCRdb holds only in-frame clones, not every one. The sample features about 22,000 clones, with more than 10% in its top ten. The sample comprised blood buffy coat. The receptors here all came from a woman between 18 and 70 years old with a cervical HPV16 infection that either progressed to CIN3+ or cleared (not recorded which).

Remarks on this clone: The read ends 3 residues before the CDR3 terminus; that terminus is restored from the germline J gene. The J gene is TRBJ2-3, the V gene TRBV7-2; TRBD2 is a possible D gene (6 bases). The V and J ends lost 5 bases and 4 bases respectively, with 13 bases between them. This CDR3 is built from 14 residues. The germline CDR1 and CDR2 sequences are SGHTA and FQGNSA. The sequenced part of the CDR3 DNA is TGTGCCAGCAGCCCGCCCCCGGGGGCAGATACG. This translates into CASSPPPGADT. The CDR3 reads in full as CASSPPPGADTQYF.

Concerning this clone: The read halts 3 residues ahead of the CDR3 end, with the missing end drawn from the germline J gene. This chain uses TRBV5-1 with TRBJ2-3; weak D call: TRBD1 (7 bases). Looked up from germline, CDR1 is SGHRS and CDR2 is YFSETQ. V lost 4 bases and J lost 2, with 20 bases in between. This CDR3 is 17 amino acids long. The sequenced part of the CDR3 DNA is TGCGCCAGCAGCCCTGCGGGACAGTATTTTCCCACAGATACG. It is translated as CASSPAGQYFPTDT. The complete CDR3 reads CASSPAGQYFPTDTQYF.

On this clone: Coverage ceases 3 residues before the CDR3 finishes, and the germline J gene fills in the end. The V call is TRBV20-1, the J call TRBJ2-7, with TRBD1 matching 11 bases. The germline gives CDR1 DFQATT, CDR2 SNEGSKA (reference sequence). Trimming cost V 2 bases and J 5 bases; bases outside gene matches: 8. The CDR3 covers 15 residues. The CDR3 protein is CSARKPGTGGNEQYF. The CDR3 bases that were read are TGCAGTGCTAGAAAACCCGGGACAGGGGGGAACGAG.

The sequenced CDR3 bases are TGTGCCAGCAGGGCCAACTACGAG. This translates into CASRANYE. The complete CDR3 reads CASRANYEQYF. The V call is TRBV28, the J call TRBJ2-7; D not certain. The CDR3 extends 3 residues past the end of the read, so its final part is completed from the germline J gene. Per the germline V gene, CDR1 is MDHEN and CDR2 is SYDVKM. V lost 6 bases to trimming and J lost 3 bases, with 6 bases between them. The length of the CDR3 is 11 residues.

As to this clone: The read falls 3 residues short of the CDR3 end, and the missing part is taken from the germline J gene. The J gene is TRBJ2-1, the V gene TRBV2; TRBD2 aligns across 12 bases. Germline CDR1 is SNHLY and CDR2 is FYNNEI. The CDR3 consists of 16 residues. Losses at the gene ends were 6 bases for V and 7 bases for J; bases not matched to a gene: 10. The chain's CDR3 is CASRMTLAGGRNEQFF. The CDR3 bases that were read are TGTGCCAGCAGGATGACACTAGCGGGGGGTCGAAATGAG.

According to its frequency, this clone is medium-sized. The CDR3 is CASGGDSYSNQPQHF. The covered CDR3 bases are TGTGCTAGTGGTGGGGACAGTTATAGCAATCAGCCC. V usage is TRBV12-5 and J usage is TRBJ1-5; 7 bases agree with TRBD1. The read ends 3 residues shy of where the CDR3 ends; the end is completed using the germline J gene. With V trimmed by 5 bases and J by 0 bases, 4 bases remained unmatched. CDR3 length: 15 amino acids. From germline, CDR1 is LGHNT and CDR2 FRNRAP. Full variable domain (outside the CDR3, taken from reference TRBV12-5 and TRBJ1-5): DARVTQTPRHKVTEMGQEVTMRCQPILGHNTVFWYRQTMMQGLELLAYFRNRAPLDDSGMPKDRFSAEMPDATLATLKIQPSEPRDSAVYFCASGGDSYSNQPQHFGDGTRLSIL.

Concerning this clone itself: The read halts 3 residues ahead of the CDR3 end, with the missing end drawn from the germline J gene. The rearrangement links TRBV11-3 to TRBJ2-1, with TRBD2 matching over 8 bases. The CDR3 is made up of 15 amino acids. V shed 3 bases and J 7 bases; nucleotides not matched to a gene: 8. Germline loops: CDR1 SGHNT, CDR2 YENEEA. The CDR3 DNA, read in part, is TGTGCCAGCAGCTTTAGTAGCGGGGTTCGAAATGAG. It codes for CASSFSSGVRNE. The entire CDR3 reads CASSFSSGVRNEQFF.

A word on this clone: The read terminates 3 residues ahead of where the CDR3 ends, so the germline J gene completes it. V gene TRBV30 combines with J gene TRBJ2-2, with unresolved D. CDR1 and CDR2 from the germline V gene are GTSNPN and SVGIG (reference sequence). CDR3 length: 11 residues. The CDR3 bases that were read are TGTGCCTGGAGTGAGGGTGAAAAG. Translating gives CAWSEGEK. The full CDR3 protein reads CAWSEGEKLFF. Drawing the rest from reference TRBV30 and TRBJ2-2, the complete variable domain is SQTIHQWPATLVQPVGSPLSLECTVEGTSNPNLYWYRQAAGRGLQLLFYSVGIGQISSEVPQNLSASRPQDRQFILSSKKLLLSDSGFYLCAWSEGEKLFFGEGSRLTVL.

Worth noting for this clone: Read coverage stops 3 residues before the CDR3 terminus; the germline J gene supplies the remainder. This rearrangement joins TRBV15 to TRBJ2-2; a possible D gene is TRBD1 (5 bases). The CDR3 loop spans 14 amino acids. The germline V gene encodes CDR1 LNHNV and CDR2 YYDKDF (reference sequence). The ends were cut back, 9 bases at V and 0 bases at J, with 11 bases in the middle. CDR3 region: CATKDTANTGELFF. The part of the CDR3 DNA that was read is TGTGCCACAAAGGACACGGCGAACACCGGGGAG.

Points on this clone: Read sequence stops 3 residues before the CDR3 end, and the germline J gene provides the missing end. This chain joins TRBV30 and TRBJ2-7, with 10 positions matching TRBD1. J was trimmed by 3 bases and V by 2 bases; bases with no gene match: 4. CDR3 length: 14 residues. The germline CDR1 and CDR2 sequences are GTSNPN and SVGIG (reference sequence). CDR3 DNA, as far as it was read: TGTGCCTGGAGTCGGACAGGGGGAGGCTACGAG. Translated, it gives CAWSRTGGGYE. The entire CDR3 protein reads CAWSRTGGGYEQYF.

Considering frequency, this clone is medium-sized (0.01 to 0.1%). The sequence runs out 3 residues before the end of the CDR3; the remainder is reconstructed from the germline J gene. This chain uses TRBV30 with TRBJ1-6; TRBD1 aligns across 9 bases. V lost 1 base, J lost 12 bases, and 4 bases stayed unmatched. The CDR3 covers 13 residues. Per the germline V gene, CDR1 is GTSNPN and CDR2 is SVGIG (reference sequence). The CDR3 protein is CAWSDRGQEPLHF. The sequenced CDR3 bases are TGTGCCTGGAGTGACAGGGGGCAGGAACCC.

CDR3 sequence: CASSRQTENTEAFF. Incomplete CDR3 DNA: TGTGCCAGCTCACGACAAACAGAGAACACTGAA. This chain joins TRBV18 and TRBJ1-1; D call uncertain. The read comes to an end 3 residues before the CDR3 does, leaving the germline J gene to fill in the end. V was shortened by 4 bases and J by 1 base, with 10 bases between the two germline ends. This CDR3 has 14 residues. CDR1 is KGHSH, CDR2 LQKENI, per germline.

As to this clone: The read stops 3 residues short of the end of the CDR3; the missing end is completed from the germline J gene. The chain employs TRBV11-2 and TRBJ2-3; 7 bases fit TRBD1. The CDR3 runs to 15 residues. CDR1 and CDR2 (germline): SGHAT, FQNNGV. CDR3 amino acids: CASSSTGALQETQYF. The sequenced part of the CDR3 DNA is TGTGCCAGCAGCTCAACAGGGGCCTTACAAGAGACG.

Turning to this clone: The read gets to within 3 residues of the CDR3 end, and the germline J gene fills in the rest. The chain carries TRBV5-1 and TRBJ2-2; the D gene is possibly TRBD1 (6 bases). Germline CDR1 reads SGHRS; CDR2 reads YFSETQ. The CDR3 consists of 15 residues. Trimming cost V 3 bases and J 5 bases, with 14 bases left between them. CDR3 amino acids: CASSYRDSRTGELFF. The DNA read from the CDR3 is TGCGCCAGCAGCTACAGGGATTCAAGAACCGGGGAG.

As for this clone: The read falls 3 residues short of the CDR3 end, and the missing part is taken from the germline J gene. The chain uses TRBV30 and TRBJ2-2; D is unresolved. Germline CDR1 is GTSNPN and CDR2 is SVGIG (reference sequence). This CDR3 has 15 residues. Incomplete CDR3 DNA: TGTGCCTGGAGTGATCGCGGCTCCTATAATTCACCG. Translation gives CAWSDRGSYNSP. The full CDR3 sequence reads CAWSDRGSYNSPLFF.

Concerning this clone itself: The CDR3 goes on 3 residues after the read ends, and that part is filled in from the germline J gene. V and J are TRBV6-4 and TRBJ2-1; TRBD1 agrees at 10 bases. The V gene end was trimmed by 6 bases and the J gene end by 8 bases; junction bases not matched to a gene: 13. Germline values: CDR1 MRHNA, CDR2 SNTAGT. The CDR3 consists of 16 residues. The CDR3 is CASSLQGQGQGYEQFF. The CDR3 DNA, read in part, is TGTGCCAGCAGCCTACAGGGACAGGGGCAGGGGTATGAG.

This clone is called medium-sized based on its frequency. The CDR3 end falls 3 residues outside the read, so it is completed with the germline J gene. The rearrangement links TRBV18 to TRBJ1-1; 8 nucleotides line up with TRBD1. The CDR3 contains 13 residues. Germline-derived CDR1 and CDR2 are KGHSH and LQKENI. The ends lost 3 bases at V and 4 bases at J; junction bases unmatched: 1. CDR3 amino acids: CASSPDRATEAFF. The CDR3 bases that were read are TGTGCCAGCTCACCGGACAGGGCCACTGAA.

For this clone: The CDR3 goes on 3 residues after the read ends, and that part is filled in from the germline J gene. The chain joins TRBV5-1 to TRBJ2-3, with 8 bases that match TRBD2. Losses at the gene ends were 0 bases for V and 0 bases for J; bases not matched to a gene: 3. Germline V CDR1 and CDR2: SGHRS, YFSETQ. This CDR3 spans 16 amino acids. The CDR3 reads CASSLEAGGSTDTQYF. The sequenced CDR3 bases are TGCGCCAGCAGCTTGGAGGCGGGGGGCAGCACAGATACG.

Points on this clone: Read coverage stops 3 residues before the CDR3 terminus; the germline J gene supplies the remainder. The genes are TRBV20-1 and TRBJ2-7; 8 positions match TRBD1. The trim removed 6 bases at V and 0 bases at J, leaving 7 bases unmatched. Per germline, CDR1 DFQATT and CDR2 SNEGSKA (reference sequence). This CDR3 contains 14 residues. The CDR3 here is CSASYRGDSYEQYF. The covered CDR3 bases are TGCAGTGCCAGTTACAGGGGGGACTCCTACGAG.

Comment on this clone: The read terminates 3 residues ahead of where the CDR3 ends, so the germline J gene completes it. The chain uses TRBV10-3 and TRBJ2-7; maybe TRBD1 (5 bases). CDR1 is ENHRY, CDR2 SYGVKD, per germline. The ends were cut back, 6 bases at V and 0 bases at J, with 15 bases in the middle. The CDR3 consists of 15 residues. CDR3 loop: CAIRKQGSGSYEQYF. CDR3 DNA (partial): TGTGCCATCAGGAAGCAGGGATCCGGCTCCTACGAG.

Of note for this clone: The CDR3 end lies 3 residues beyond the end of the read and is filled in from the germline J gene. Other DNA sequences of this sample code for an identical CDR3. This chain connects TRBV18 to TRBJ1-3, with TRBD1 matching 7 bases. Germline V gene sequence: CDR1 KGHSH, CDR2 LQKENI. This CDR3 spans 15 amino acids. Losses at the gene ends were 3 bases for V and 0 bases for J; bases not matched to a gene: 2. CDR3 sequence: CASSPDRSSGNTIYF. CDR3 DNA (partial): TGTGCCAGCTCACCGGACAGGTCCTCTGGAAACACC.

A word on this clone: Sequencing ends 3 residues short of the CDR3 end; the germline J gene provides the rest. The chain recombines TRBV7-7 with TRBJ2-2; TRBD1 matches 10 bases. The germline gives CDR1 SSHAT, CDR2 FNYEAQ (reference sequence). The CDR3 has 16 amino acids. The CDR3 is CASSLAGTGALSPLFF. CDR3 DNA, as far as it was read: TGTGCCAGCAGCTTAGCTGGGACAGGGGCCCTTTCACCG. Full variable domain (remainder filled in from reference TRBV7-7 and TRBJ2-2): GAGVSQSPRYKVTKRGQDVTLRCDPISSHATLYWYQQALGQGPEFLTYFNYEAQPDKSGLPSDRFSAERPEGSISTLTIQRTEQRDSAMYRCASSLAGTGALSPLFFGEGSRLTVL.

Regarding this clone: With the read ending 3 residues before the CDR3 end, the germline J gene is used to fill in that end. The gene calls are TRBV10-3 and TRBJ2-3, with TRBD2 matching 12 bases. CDR1 ENHRY and CDR2 SYGVKD come from the germline V gene. The length of the CDR3 is 14 residues. CDR3 protein: CAISELAGGGAQYF. CDR3 bases read: TGTGCCATCAGCGAGCTAGCGGGGGGGGGCGCG.

Of note for this clone: Sequencing ends 3 residues short of the CDR3 end; the germline J gene provides the rest. The chain joins TRBV5-5 to TRBJ1-2; 9 positions match TRBD1. The ends lost 5 bases at V and 3 bases at J; junction bases unmatched: 8. This CDR3 contains 15 residues. Germline values: CDR1 SGHKS, CDR2 YYEKEE (reference sequence). The covered CDR3 bases are TGTGCCAGCAGTAAGCGGACAGGGGAGGACTATGGC. Protein: CASSKRTGEDYG. The whole CDR3 is CASSKRTGEDYGYTF.

Concerning this clone: The DNA ends 3 residues before the CDR3 does, and the rest of the CDR3 is filled in from the germline J gene. V is TRBV30 and J is TRBJ1-6, with a tentative D call TRBD1 (6 bases). Germline V gene sequence: CDR1 GTSNPN, CDR2 SVGIG (reference sequence). The CDR3 is made up of 15 amino acids. The V end lost 0 bases, the J end lost 7 bases, and 13 bases lay between the germline ends. The CDR3 bases that were read are TGTGCCTGGAGTGTTATACAGGGTGGCAATTCACCC. This encodes CAWSVIQGGNSP. The complete CDR3 sequence is CAWSVIQGGNSPLHF. The variable domain in full, with the rest retrieved from reference TRBV30 and TRBJ1-6, is SQTIHQWPATLVQPVGSPLSLECTVEGTSNPNLYWYRQAAGRGLQLLFYSVGIGQISSEVPQNLSASRPQDRQFILSSKKLLLSDSGFYLCAWSVIQGGNSPLHFGNGTRLTVT.

As for this clone: A junction end diverges from the germline sequence, so it may reflect a read error. The read is 3 residues too short to cover the CDR3 end, so that end is filled in from the germline J gene. Other nucleotide sequences from this sample produce the same CDR3. The chain has TRBV20-1 and TRBJ1-6; D gene ambiguous. There are 15 residues in the CDR3. Germline V gene sequence: CDR1 DFQATT, CDR2 SNEGSKA (reference sequence). The sequenced part of the CDR3 DNA is TGCAGCGCTAGAGATATCGCCAGGAGTAATTCACCC. Translating it yields CSARDIARSNSP. The CDR3 reads in full as CSARDIARSNSPLHF.

To note about this clone: The read stops 3 residues short of the end of the CDR3; the missing end is completed from the germline J gene. The chain is built from TRBV6-4 and TRBJ2-3, with D possibly TRBD2 on 6 matching bases. V dropped 3 bases and J dropped 4 bases, with 14 bases sitting between them. The CDR3 runs to 15 residues. CDR1 is MRHNA, CDR2 SNTAGT, per germline. The chain's CDR3 is CASSEGGIQSDTQYF. Partial CDR3 DNA: TGTGCCAGCAGTGAAGGCGGGATACAATCAGATACG.

For this clone: Read data end 3 residues before the CDR3 end; the end is taken from the germline J gene. The V and J genes are TRBV28 and TRBJ2-2; D is possibly TRBD1 (6 bases). The CDR3 has 16 amino acids. The V gene's germline CDR1 is MDHEN and CDR2 SYDVKM. The sequenced CDR3 bases are TGTGCCAGCAGTCAAAACAGGGAATTCTATAATTCACCG. As protein: CASSQNREFYNSP. The full CDR3 protein reads CASSQNREFYNSPLFF.